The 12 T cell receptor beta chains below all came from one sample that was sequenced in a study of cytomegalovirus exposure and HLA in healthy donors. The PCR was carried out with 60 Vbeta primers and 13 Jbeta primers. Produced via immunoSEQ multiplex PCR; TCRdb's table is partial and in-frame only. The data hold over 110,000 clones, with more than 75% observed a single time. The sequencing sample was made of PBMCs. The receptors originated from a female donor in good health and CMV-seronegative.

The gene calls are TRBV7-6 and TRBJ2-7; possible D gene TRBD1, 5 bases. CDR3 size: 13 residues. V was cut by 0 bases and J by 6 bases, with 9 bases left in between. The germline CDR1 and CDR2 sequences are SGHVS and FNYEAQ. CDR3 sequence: CASSLAQGREQYF. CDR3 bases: TGTGCCAGCAGCTTAGCGCAGGGCCGCGAGCAGTACTTC. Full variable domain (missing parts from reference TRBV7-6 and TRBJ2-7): GAGVSQSPRYKVTKRGQDVALRCDPISGHVSLYWYRQALGQGPEFLTYFNYEAQQDKSGLPNDRFSAERPEGSISTLTIQRTEQRDSAMYRCASSLAQGREQYFGPGTRLTVT.

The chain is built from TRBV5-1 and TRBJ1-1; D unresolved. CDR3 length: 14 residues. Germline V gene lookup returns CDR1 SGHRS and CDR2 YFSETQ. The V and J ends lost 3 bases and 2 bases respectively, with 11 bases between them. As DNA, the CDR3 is TGCGCCAGCAGCTCTCGCCCAGAAAACACTGAAGCTTTCTTT. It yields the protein CASSSRPENTEAFF.

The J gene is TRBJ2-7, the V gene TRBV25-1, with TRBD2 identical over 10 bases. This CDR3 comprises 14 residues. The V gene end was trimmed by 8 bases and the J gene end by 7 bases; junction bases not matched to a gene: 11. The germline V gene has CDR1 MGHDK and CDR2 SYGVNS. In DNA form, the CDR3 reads TGTGCCAGCGGGGATACTAGCGGGACGGTTGAGCAGTACTTC. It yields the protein CASGDTSGTVEQYF.

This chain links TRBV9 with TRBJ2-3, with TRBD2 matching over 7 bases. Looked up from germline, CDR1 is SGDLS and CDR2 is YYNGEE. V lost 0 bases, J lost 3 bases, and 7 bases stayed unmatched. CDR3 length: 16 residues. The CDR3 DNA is TGTGCCAGCAGCGTAGTGGGTAGCGGGCTGACAGATACGCAGTATTTT. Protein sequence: CASSVVGSGLTDTQYF.

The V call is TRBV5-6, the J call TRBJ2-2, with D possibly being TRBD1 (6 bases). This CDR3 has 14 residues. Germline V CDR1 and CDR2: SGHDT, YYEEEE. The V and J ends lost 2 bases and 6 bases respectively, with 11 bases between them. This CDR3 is CASSLAGAAGELFF. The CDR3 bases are TGTGCCAGCAGCTTAGCAGGGGCCGCCGGGGAGCTGTTTTTT. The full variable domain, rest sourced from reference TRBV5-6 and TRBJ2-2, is DAGVTQSPTHLIKTRGQQVTLRCSPKSGHDTVSWYQQALGQGPQFIFQYYEEEERQRGNFPDRFSGHQFPNYSSELNVNALLLGDSALYLCASSLAGAAGELFFGEGSRLTVL.

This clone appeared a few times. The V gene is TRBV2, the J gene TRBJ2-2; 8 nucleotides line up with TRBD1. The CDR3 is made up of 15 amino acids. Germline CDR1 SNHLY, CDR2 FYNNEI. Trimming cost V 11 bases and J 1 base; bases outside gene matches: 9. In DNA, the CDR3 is TGTGCCGGACAGGGCGGATGGGGGAACACCGGGGAGCTGTTTTTT. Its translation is CAGQGGWGNTGELFF.

CDR3 nucleotides: TGTGCCAGCAGCCCGCCCCTGGCGGGAGACAATGAGCAGTTCTTC. It yields the protein CASSPPLAGDNEQFF. The rearrangement joins TRBV13 to TRBJ2-1, with 7 positions matching TRBD2. Unmatched junction bases numbered 9, after V lost 5 bases and J lost 5 bases. The germline CDR1 and CDR2 sequences are PRHDT and FYEKMQ (reference sequence). The CDR3 extends over 15 amino acids. Full variable domain (outside the CDR3, taken from reference TRBV13 and TRBJ2-1): AAGVIQSPRHLIKEKRETATLKCYPIPRHDTVYWYQQGPGQDPQFLISFYEKMQSDKGSIPDRFSAQQFSDYHSELNMSSLELGDSALYFCASSPPLAGDNEQFFGPGTRLTVL.

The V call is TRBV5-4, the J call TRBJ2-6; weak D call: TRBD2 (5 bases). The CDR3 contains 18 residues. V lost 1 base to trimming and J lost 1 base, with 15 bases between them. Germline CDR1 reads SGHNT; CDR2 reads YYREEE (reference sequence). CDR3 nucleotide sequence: TGTGCCAGCAGCTTGAAACGGGAAAGGGTATCTGGGGCCAACGTCCTGACTTTC. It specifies CASSLKRERVSGANVLTF.

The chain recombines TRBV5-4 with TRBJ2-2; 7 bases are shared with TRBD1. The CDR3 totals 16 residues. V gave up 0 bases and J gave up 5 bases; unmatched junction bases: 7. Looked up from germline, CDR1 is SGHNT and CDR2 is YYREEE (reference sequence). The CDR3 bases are TGTGCCAGCAGCTTGGTGGGTCAGGGGGTAACCGGGGAGCTGTTTTTT. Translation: CASSLVGQGVTGELFF.

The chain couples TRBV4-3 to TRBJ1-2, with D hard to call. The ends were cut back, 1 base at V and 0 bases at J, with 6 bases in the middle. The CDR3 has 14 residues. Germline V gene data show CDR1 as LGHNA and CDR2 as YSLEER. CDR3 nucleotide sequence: TGCGCCAGCAGCCAAGTGGGCCCTAACTATGGCTACACCTTC. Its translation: CASSQVGPNYGYTF.

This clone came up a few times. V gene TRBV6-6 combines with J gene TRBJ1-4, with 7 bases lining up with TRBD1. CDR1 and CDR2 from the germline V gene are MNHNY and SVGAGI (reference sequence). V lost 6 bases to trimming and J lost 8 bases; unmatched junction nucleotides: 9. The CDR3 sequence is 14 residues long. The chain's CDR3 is CASSRAGGSEKLFF. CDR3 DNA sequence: TGTGCCAGCAGCAGGGCAGGGGGAAGCGAAAAACTGTTTTTT.

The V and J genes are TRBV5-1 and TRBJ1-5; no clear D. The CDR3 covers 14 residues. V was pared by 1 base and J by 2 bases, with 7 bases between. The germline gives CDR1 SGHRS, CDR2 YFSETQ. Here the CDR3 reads CASSLIGGNQPQHF. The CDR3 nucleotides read TGCGCCAGCAGCTTGATCGGAGGCAATCAGCCCCAGCATTTT.